The 15 T cell receptor beta chains in this list originate from one sample, sequenced in a study of low-dose radiotherapy and immunotherapy resistance in tumors. Priming of first-strand cDNA relied on TRAV- and TRBV-specific primers (covering alpha and beta chains). TCRs were amplified for approximately 21 PCR cycles with a constant-region primer and V-primer adapter. One entry per CDR3 protein results from TCRdb running MiXCR on the reads. Among roughly 18,000 distinct CDR3 sequences listed, 74% were seen once. The receptors shown here come from a human donor with advanced metastatic prostate, ovarian, gallbladder or colorectal cancer (not recorded which). This table probably holds off-target reads from a library built for another chain.

The V gene is TRBV2, the J gene TRBJ2-1; D not certain. Deletions cut 2 bases from V and 9 bases from J, with 5 bases between. This CDR3 region has 11 residues. Germline-derived CDR1 and CDR2 are SNHLY and FYNNEI. CDR3 bases: TGTGCCAGCAGTGAATGGCGTGAGCAGTTCTTC. Translated: CASSEWREQFF.

This chain links TRBV5-1 with TRBJ1-2; 9 positions match TRBD1. The germline V gene encodes CDR1 SGHRS and CDR2 YFSETQ. The CDR3 loop spans 14 amino acids. V lost 0 bases to trimming and J lost 7 bases; unmatched junction nucleotides: 4. The CDR3 here is CASSLDRGLAGYTF. CDR3 nucleotides: TGCGCCAGCAGCTTGGACAGGGGGCTGGCTGGCTACACCTTC.

V gene TRBV6-2 or TRBV6-3 combines with J gene TRBJ2-1; 13 bases are shared with TRBD2. Germline assignment: CDR1 MNHEY and CDR2 SVGEGT. CDR3 length: 16 residues. Trimming took 5 bases from V and 9 from J; bases not matched to a gene: 10. The CDR3 coding sequence is TGTGCCAGCAGTGAAATGAGACTAGCGGGAGGAGGTGAGCAGTTCTTC. Its protein product is CASSEMRLAGGGEQFF.

This rearrangement joins TRBV6-4 to TRBJ1-5; no clear D. The germline CDR1 and CDR2 sequences are MRHNA and SNTAGT. The CDR3 covers 16 residues. The V end was cut by 0 bases, the J end by 0 bases, with 9 bases between. CDR3 sequence (DNA): TGTGCCAGCAGTGACTCGATTCTATATAGCAATCAGCCCCAGCATTTT. Amino acid sequence: CASSDSILYSNQPQHF.

For this clonotype: At one end the junction does not follow the germline gene, possibly because of a read error. The chain links TRBV6-2 or TRBV6-3 to TRBJ2-7; 7 nucleotides agree with TRBD2. Germline V gives CDR1 MNHEY, CDR2 SVGEGT. This CDR3 contains 14 residues. In DNA form, the CDR3 reads TGTGTCAGCAGAAACGGGGGGAGTTCCTACGAGCAGTACTTC. It encodes CVSRNGGSSYEQYF.

CDR3 nucleotides: TGTGCCACCAGTGATCCCCGGGCCTCTGGGGCCAACGTCCTGACTTTC. Encoded protein: CATSDPRASGANVLTF. This chain links TRBV24-1 with TRBJ2-6; D gene ambiguous. This CDR3 is built from 16 residues. CDR1 KGHDR and CDR2 SFDVKD come from the germline V gene. Deletions cut 3 bases from V and 0 bases from J, with 8 bases between.

CDR3 amino acids: CASSVAGGAYNEQFF. The DNA for the CDR3 is TGCGCCAGCAGCGTAGCGGGGGGAGCTTACAATGAGCAGTTCTTC. The chain links TRBV5-1 to TRBJ2-1, with 10 nucleotides matching TRBD2. The CDR3 length is 15 residues. In germline, CDR1 is SGHRS, CDR2 YFSETQ. The junction had 5 bases not matched to a gene; V was cut back by 4 bases and J by 4 bases.

This clonotype was observed a few times. The gene calls are TRBV29-1 and TRBJ1-1; D perhaps matches TRBD1 (5 bases). Germline CDR1 is SQVTM and CDR2 is ANQGSEA. V gave up 6 bases and J gave up 4 bases, with 18 bases separating them. This CDR3 region has 14 residues. The chain's CDR3 is CSVQTAGGITEAFF. CDR3 DNA sequence: TGCAGCGTCCAGACGGCCGGGGGGATCACTGAAGCTTTCTTT.

The V and J genes are TRBV29-1 and TRBJ2-3, with D unclear. The V end was cut by 4 bases, the J end by 2 bases, with 13 bases between. Germline V lookup: CDR1 SQVTM, CDR2 ANQGSEA. The CDR3 contains 14 residues. This CDR3 is CSVGVGANTDTQYF. Here the CDR3 DNA reads TGCAGCGTTGGGGTCGGAGCTAACACAGATACGCAGTATTTT.

Turning to this clonotype: At one end the junction does not follow the germline gene, possibly because of a read error. The gene calls are TRBV4-1 and TRBJ2-1, with 7 bases matching TRBD2. Germline V gene sequence: CDR1 MGHRA, CDR2 YSYEKL. There are 16 residues in the CDR3. The CDR3, as DNA: TGTGCCAGCAGCCAAGATGGCGGGAGCTCCTACAATGAGCAGTTCTTC. Its translation: CASSQDGGSSYNEQFF.

As DNA, the CDR3 is TGTGCCAGCAGTTCCCAAAGCGGGGGGGTAGGAGGGGAGCTGTTTTTT. This gives the protein CASSSQSGGVGGELFF. The chain couples TRBV12-3 or TRBV12-4 to TRBJ2-2; 10 bases line up with TRBD2. The CDR3 contains 16 residues. V lost 4 bases to trimming and J lost 8 bases; unmatched junction nucleotides: 10.

CDR3 sequence (DNA): TGTGCCAGCAGTGAGATTGCAGGGGTCTACAATGAGCAGTTCTTC. Its translation is CASSEIAGVYNEQFF. The chain couples TRBV2 to TRBJ2-1, with a possible D match to TRBD1 (6 bases). The germline gives CDR1 SNHLY, CDR2 FYNNEI. Trimming took 3 bases from V and 3 from J, leaving 12 bases between them. CDR3 length equals 15 residues.

This clonotype was observed a few times. The chain uses TRBV5-5 and TRBJ2-5; D may be TRBD1 (6 bases). This CDR3 is built from 14 residues. The germline V gene encodes CDR1 SGHKS and CDR2 YYEKEE (reference sequence). V lost 0 bases and J lost 4, with 10 bases in between. CDR3 DNA sequence: TGTGCCAGCAGCTTGGATGGGGGCGGAGAGACCCAGTACTTC. Protein product: CASSLDGGGETQYF.

This clonotype showed up just a few times. This chain connects TRBV6-2 or TRBV6-3 to TRBJ2-2; 11 bases align to TRBD2. The CDR3 loop spans 17 amino acids. The V gene's germline CDR1 is MNHEY and CDR2 SVGEGT. Trimming at V came to 0 bases and at J to 0 bases, leaving 0 bases not matched to a gene. The CDR3 here is CASSYSSGGANTGELFF. The CDR3 nucleotides are TGTGCCAGCAGTTACTCTAGCGGGGGGGCGAACACCGGGGAGCTGTTTTTT.

The chain uses TRBV6-2 or TRBV6-3 and TRBJ2-2, with a weak D call TRBD2 (5 bases). The germline gives CDR1 MNHEY, CDR2 SVGEGT. The CDR3 sequence is 13 residues long. The ends were cut back, 5 bases at V and 3 bases at J, with 7 bases in the middle. The CDR3 reads CASSGEYTGELFF. In nucleotides, the CDR3 is TGTGCCAGCAGTGGGGAGTACACCGGGGAGCTGTTTTTT.